The 17 T cell receptor beta chains presented below share a single source sample, sequenced in a study of beta chain features in type 1 diabetes. Study conclusions and caveats: All four CD4+ subsets of Type 1 diabetes patients contained TCRB CDR3s that were moderately but significantly shorter.

The study reverse transcribed the entire isolated RNA, so it sequenced expressed TCRB transcripts. The assay was immunoSEQ multiplex PCR, and TCRdb's table has in-frame clones only and misses some. This sample carries about 650,000 clones, over 10% of them seen once, and the ten largest clones take 0.095% to 0.15%. Antigens of these TCRs are unknown. Sequencing was performed on naive CD4+ T cells from blood. The receptors here all came from a young man with type 1 diabetes.

J is TRBJ1-5 and V is TRBV6-6, with D uncertain. V shed 0 bases and J shed 2 bases, with 8 bases lying between them. Looked up from germline, CDR1 is MNHNY and CDR2 is SVGAGI (reference sequence). The CDR3 has 15 amino acids. CDR3 nucleotide sequence: TGTGCCAGCAGTTACTCCCTTGGGGGCAATCAGCCCCAGCATTTT. It codes for CASSYSLGGNQPQHF.

DNA for the CDR3: TGTGCCAGCAGCCCACTCCACACTGAAGCTTTCTTT. Residues: CASSPLHTEAFF. The J gene is TRBJ1-1, the V gene TRBV7-2, with D hard to call. The CDR3 sequence is 12 residues long. CDR1 is SGHTA and CDR2 is FQGNSA in the germline V gene. V was pared by 5 bases and J by 3 bases, with 7 bases between. The full variable domain, in which reference TRBV7-2 and TRBJ1-1 provide the parts outside the CDR3, is GAGVSQSPSNKVTEKGKDVELRCDPISGHTALYWYRQSLGQGLEFLIYFQGNSAPDKSGLPSDRFSAERTGGSVSTLTIQRTQQEDSAVYLCASSPLHTEAFFGQGTRLTVV.

This chain joins TRBV7-2 and TRBJ2-3, with D unclear. Trimming shortened V by 1 base and J by 2 bases, and 13 bases separated the two germline ends. The germline CDR1 and CDR2 sequences are SGHTA and FQGNSA. The CDR3 totals 16 residues. CDR3 residues: CASSLGPPGHTDTQYF. In DNA, the CDR3 is TGTGCCAGCAGCTTAGGTCCTCCCGGCCACACAGATACGCAGTATTTT.

In its sample, this clone was seen a few times. V is TRBV9 and J is TRBJ2-5; unclear D gene. This CDR3 has 17 residues. Germline V CDR1 and CDR2: SGDLS, YYNGEE. V was shortened by 3 bases and J by 5 bases, with 23 bases between the two germline ends. CDR3 sequence reads: CASSEIPGLDLWETQYF. The CDR3 nucleotides read TGTGCCAGCAGCGAGATCCCCGGGCTGGACCTCTGGGAGACCCAGTACTTC. Combining the CDR3 with reference TRBV9 and TRBJ2-5 gives the whole variable domain DSGVTQTPKHLITATGQRVTLRCSPRSGDLSVYWYQQSLDQGLQFLIQYYNGEERAKGNILERFSAQQFPDLHSELNLSSLELGDSALYFCASSEIPGLDLWETQYFGPGTRLLVL.

The chain joins TRBV10-3 to TRBJ2-7, with 13 bases identical to TRBD2. Looked up from germline, CDR1 is ENHRY and CDR2 is SYGVKD. The CDR3 runs 16 residues. V shed 2 bases and J 0 bases; nucleotides not matched to a gene: 1. The CDR3 coding sequence is TGTGCCATCAGTGAGGGGACTAGCGGGGACTCCTACGAGCAGTACTTC. Residues: CAISEGTSGDSYEQYF.

V and J are TRBV9 and TRBJ2-7; 9 nucleotides align to TRBD2. The CDR3 contains 15 residues. J gave up 1 base and V 5 bases, and 7 bases lay outside the gene matches. Per the germline V gene, CDR1 is SGDLS and CDR2 is YYNGEE. DNA of the CDR3: TGTGCCAGCAGTCCTACTAGCGGGCTATCCTACGAGCAGTACTTC. As protein: CASSPTSGLSYEQYF.

This clone appeared a few times. The V and J genes are TRBV23-1 and TRBJ1-6; D is unclear. TRBV23-1 counts as an open reading frame of uncertain function. The CDR3 is made up of 14 amino acids. Trimming removed 2 bases at V and 14 bases at J, with 16 bases between. The chain's CDR3 is CASSQPGADGTLHF. CDR3 nucleotides: TGCGCCAGCAGTCAACCGGGCGCCGACGGCACCCTCCACTTT.

This chain links TRBV6-5 with TRBJ1-1; 7 bases agree with TRBD1. Germline V CDR1 and CDR2: MNHEY, SVGAGI. The V gene end was trimmed by 6 bases and the J gene end by 5 bases; junction bases not matched to a gene: 9. CDR3 length: 14 residues. This CDR3 reads CASSRDRVGTEAFF. CDR3 nucleotide sequence: TGTGCCAGCAGCCGCGACAGGGTCGGGACTGAAGCTTTCTTT.

V usage is TRBV27 and J usage is TRBJ2-7; perhaps D is TRBD1 or TRBD2 (5 bases each). The CDR3 length is 19 residues. The V gene lost 3 bases and the J gene lost 7 bases, with 31 bases spanning the gap. CDR1 and CDR2 from the germline V gene are MNHEY and SMNVEV (reference sequence). CDR3 coding DNA: TGTGCCAGCAGTTTTGGAGGTGACAGCTATAACCTTCCTACGAGGGAGCAGTACTTC. It encodes CASSFGGDSYNLPTREQYF.

The rearrangement joins TRBV19 to TRBJ2-7, with a tentative D call TRBD1 (5 bases). The CDR3 totals 13 residues. Germline-derived CDR1 and CDR2 are LNHDA and SQIVND (reference sequence). Trimming shortened V by 6 bases and J by 3 bases, and 12 bases separated the two germline ends. Here the CDR3 reads CASSMTANYEQYF. The CDR3 DNA reads as TGTGCCAGTAGCATGACAGCGAACTACGAGCAGTACTTC.

In this sample, this clone turned up a few times. The chain uses TRBV30 and TRBJ2-7, with 8 bases fitting TRBD1. Germline V CDR1 and CDR2: GTSNPN, SVGIG (reference sequence). V was clipped by 6 bases and J by 0 bases; unmatched bases: 10. CDR3 size: 15 residues. CDR3 sequence (DNA): TGTGCCTGTTACCAGGGGGCGAGTGCCTCCTACGAGCAGTACTTC. It specifies CACYQGASASYEQYF.

The table lists this clone with a few counts. The chain carries TRBV5-1 and TRBJ2-7, with D unclear. In germline, CDR1 is SGHRS, CDR2 YFSETQ. V was pared by 4 bases and J by 0 bases, with 11 bases between. The CDR3 is 14 amino acids. The DNA for the CDR3 is TGCGCCAGCAGCCCCCAGACACTCTCCTACGAGCAGTACTTC. It specifies CASSPQTLSYEQYF.

This clone has a handful of counts. This chain joins TRBV5-1 and TRBJ2-3, with 7 bases aligning to TRBD2. Germline V gene data show CDR1 as SGHRS and CDR2 as YFSETQ. J gave up 4 bases and V 4 bases, and 6 bases lay outside the gene matches. This CDR3 comprises 14 residues. The CDR3 DNA reads TGCGCCAGCAGCCTCGGACTAGACCCAGATACGCAGTATTTT. This encodes CASSLGLDPDTQYF.

The chain employs TRBV7-8 and TRBJ2-7; TRBD1 agrees at 9 bases. The germline CDR1 and CDR2 sequences are SGHVS and FQNEAQ. Trimming took 2 bases from V and 7 from J; bases not matched to a gene: 12. The CDR3 contains 16 residues. This CDR3 reads CASSLRTGEGLREQYF. CDR3 sequence (DNA): TGTGCCAGCAGCTTAAGGACAGGGGAGGGACTTAGGGAGCAGTACTTC.

This clone was found a few times. The chain employs TRBV11-2 and TRBJ2-7, with D perhaps matching TRBD1 (5 bases). This CDR3 has 14 residues. Trimming removed 0 bases from V and 5 bases from J, with 11 bases in between. CDR1 is SGHAT, CDR2 FQNNGV, per germline. The CDR3, as DNA: TGTGCCAGCAGCTTAGACAGGGAATTTGACGAGCAGTACTTC. This sequence encodes CASSLDREFDEQYF.

The sample holds one count of this clone. The CDR3 bases are TGCGCCAGCAGCCGTCCGGGCGGTGGGGGAGGTGCAGATACGCAGTATTTT. Its translation is CASSRPGGGGGADTQYF. This sequence joins TRBV4-1 and TRBJ2-3, with a possible D match to TRBD2 (6 bases). This CDR3 comprises 17 residues. Per the germline V gene, CDR1 is MGHRA and CDR2 is YSYEKL. Trimming pared 4 bases from V and 4 bases from J, leaving 21 bases between.

The chain has TRBV5-1 and TRBJ2-3; TRBD2 matches at 9 bases. Per germline, CDR1 SGHRS and CDR2 YFSETQ. This CDR3 comprises 16 residues. V lost 9 bases, J lost 4 bases, and 15 bases stayed unmatched. The chain's CDR3 is CATAITGGGAPDTQYF. CDR3 nucleotides: TGCGCCACCGCTATTACGGGCGGGGGGGCCCCAGATACGCAGTATTTT.